This TCR beta chain is drawn from a study of shared clonotypes between healthy human individuals (dated by TCRdb to the early 2020s). Looking at the study overall: Two women and a few men aged 18 to 49 years were included in the cohort. Per donor, leukapheresis produced somewhere between about 0.94 and 9.5 billion PBMCs. Libraries were prepared and TCR repertoires were sequenced by different laboratories using diverse techniques, in order to increase sequencing depth and limit assay-specific biases. Blood TCR repertoires of a handful of healthy adults were deeply sequenced to estimate repertoire size and the extent of clonotype sharing between individuals. Per donor, three plates each were used for CD4 naive and CD4 memory, two for CD8 naive, and one for CD8 memory.

Donors were healthy HIV-negative adults with no recently reported acute infections or vaccinations. Only Caucasian adults living in Nashville, Tennessee, USA were represented among the donors. Magnetic negative selection was used to enrich CD4+ T cells, after which naive cells were positively selected on CD45RA and the negative fraction became the memory subset. Blood was collected by leukapheresis, and PBMCs were isolated by Ficoll-Histopaque density gradient centrifugation and then cryopreserved in liquid nitrogen vapor phase. Analytical flow cytometry was used to check the purity and quantity of each magnetically sorted T cell population. Genomic DNA was isolated from every sorted fraction and measured by UV absorbance on a Nanodrop 2000c. Trimming takes 3 bases from V and 4 bases from J, and the germline ends sit 13 bases apart. Counted from cysteine to phenylalanine, this CDR3 has 14 amino acids. The entry retains the CDR3 DNA only, 42 bases that are in frame from base 1. CDR1 and CDR2, per the germline V gene (reference sequence), are MNHEY and SMNVEV.

TCR CDR3 regions were amplified from genomic DNA by multiplex PCR using the deep immunoSEQ assay. Extracted genomic DNA from each cell subset was distributed evenly across all wells of several immunoSEQ 96-well plates, and each plate was treated as a replicate. For sorted subsets, each replicate PCR was loaded with about 0.2 ug genomic DNA, equivalent to 32,000 or so T cell genomes. The purified libraries were quantified using a Qubit 3.0 fluorometer, sized with a Bioanalyzer 2100, and then quantified again using the KAPA Library Quantification kit. Each immunoSEQ 96-well plate was sequenced on its own single-read 150-cycle Illumina NextSeq 550 flow cell. The paper's processing steps were these. Because the immunoSEQ output included only junctional sequences and no quality scores, the filtering could not be the same as the filtering used for full-length reads. Sequences were annotated with PyIR, a Python wrapper for IgBLAST v1.9, using IMGT germline references to assign V/J genes and CDR3. Any read was removed if the V/J assignment was weak (E-value above 1e-6), the CDR3 was missing, or the read contained stop codons, out-of-frame junctions, or ambiguous translated residues. V3J clonotypes were defined as sequences sharing the same inferred V gene, J gene, and CDR3 amino acid sequence. The percentage overlap between two repertoires was calculated by dividing the number of shared unique clonotypes by the size of the smaller repertoire. Three approaches were used to assess repertoire richness: RTK rarefaction, the Chao1 estimator, and Recon v2.1 estimates of unobserved clonotypes. For all TCRbeta clonotypes obtained by the gDNA method from a handful of donors, generation probabilities were computed with OLGA. This immuneACCESS table, as held by TCRdb, lists in-frame sequences with V and J called but not all clones. Of the missing ones, under half trace to an unresolved V gene in checked studies; the others have no known cause. That table is the source of V, J and clone size, and D and trimming were worked out from the DNA. Recorded for this sample are 2.5 million or so clones; approximately 94% of them occurred a single time. The top ten constitute around 0.14% of the sample.

Overall study outcomes, separate from this receptor: About 5% of naive CD4, 3.5% of naive CD8, 2% to 2.5% of memory CD4, and over 0.35% of memory CD8 clonotypes were shared across several donors. Rarefaction of sorted-subset datasets indicated incomplete sequencing despite the large sequencing depth. Sampling was limited to blood, and TCR repertoires in tissue likely differ from TCR repertoires in blood. Pairwise subsampling led to the expectation that sequencing depth would affect the degree of clonotype sharing among donors. The small number of donors limited the genetic and exposure-history diversity represented. Compared with non-shared clonotypes, the clonotypes found in all four sorted-subset donors had higher generation probabilities. Estimated clonotype richness was generally larger for naive than for memory subsets.

Regarding this clone: Its antigen is currently not known. The record has no base qualities; no much larger clone is one base away.

The TCR was taken from a man aged 18 to 35 in good health. The source material was naive CD4+ T cells sorted from blood. The cell subset or site label, read with the paper, signifies: CD45RA+ positively selected. The rearrangement joined TRBV27 to TRBJ2-7; the D region possibly corresponds to TRBD2 (7 bases align). The DNA sequence reads TGTGCCAGCAGTTTCGCGGGGGCAGGGTACGAGCAGTACTTC. This encodes CASSFAGAGYEQYF.